The sequence of this T cell receptor beta chain was determined in a study of T cell changes during pregnancy in multiple sclerosis. Profiled with immunoSEQ multiplex PCR; TCRdb holds only in-frame clones, not every one. The sample has 85,000 to 130,000 clones; 75% to 95% are singletons. V shed 6 bases, J shed 6 bases, and the junction held 8 bases outside the gene matches. This CDR3 spans 15 amino acids. Germline V CDR1 and CDR2: SGHTA, FQGTGA. The source material was peripheral blood, sampled before pregnancy. The receptor's source is a female donor with multiple sclerosis, enrolled in a pregnancy study. The V and J genes are TRBV7-3 and TRBJ2-3; 11 nucleotides line up with TRBD2. CDR3 sequence (DNA): TGTGCCAGCAGTGCCCTAGCGGGGGGAGGGGATACGCAGTATTTT. Amino acid sequence: CASSALAGGGDTQYF.